Given below is one T cell receptor (beta chain) in context. Its matching antigen is unknown. This entry belongs to a study of T cell responses to AZD1222 COVID-19 vaccine. The protocol was immunoSEQ multiplex PCR, while the TCRdb copy is restricted to in-frame clones and leaves out a portion. The repertoire holds around 83,000 clones, with 90% as singletons. Study-wide findings and caveats: Donors were largely white British and mainly female; clonal diversity was possibly underestimated. Among AZD1222 vaccinees, only six were seropositive at baseline.

The germline V gene encodes CDR1 SGDLS and CDR2 YYNGEE. V dropped 3 bases and J dropped 2 bases, with 9 bases sitting between them. The CDR3 loop spans 13 amino acids. The source is an adult who received the AZD1222 COVID-19 vaccine. This chain joins TRBV9 and TRBJ2-7, with D perhaps matching TRBD1 (6 bases). Specimen: peripheral blood, collected 28 days after the second AZD1222 dose. The CDR3: CASSEGVAYEQYF. In DNA form, the CDR3 reads TGTGCCAGCAGCGAGGGGGTCGCCTACGAGCAGTACTTC.